This T cell receptor beta chain was identified in a study of T cells in Graves' hyperthyroidism and ophthalmopathy. Researchers took RNA transcripts and amplified the TCR beta CDR3 regions from them. TCR CDR3 underwent first-round RT-PCR with the HTBI primer set. TCRdb ran MiXCR on the multiplex PCR reads and lists one entry per CDR3 protein. The sample contains approximately 370,000 distinct CDR3 sequences, just under 15% of which appear only once. With respect to this clonotype: At one end the junction does not follow the germline gene, possibly because of a read error.

Stable disease denoted Graves' hyperthyroidism without ophthalmopathy progression within 18 months. The CDR3 runs to 14 residues. Germline V CDR1 and CDR2: SGDLS, YYNGEE. The sequence derives from a woman in her thirties with Graves' hyperthyroidism. The sample consisted of blood. The chain couples TRBV9 to TRBJ2-7; TRBD2 matches 9 bases. CDR3 bases: TGTGCCAGCACGCGCGTGCGGGAGGGCGGCGAGCAGTGCTTC. Its protein is CASTRVREGGEQCF.